These 12 T cell receptor beta chains were sequenced from one sample in a study of STAT5B mutations in CD4+ large granular lymphocyte leukemia. Sequencing used immunoSEQ multiplex PCR; TCRdb keeps in-frame clones, though not all of them. The data contain just under 20,000 clones, roughly 80% of them singletons. The specimen was CD4+ T cells from blood buffy coats. The receptors here all came from a human donor in good health.

The V and J genes are TRBV25-1 and TRBJ1-4; 9 bases are shared with TRBD1. The trim removed 5 bases at V and 4 bases at J, leaving 8 bases unmatched. This CDR3 contains 16 residues. Germline CDR1 and CDR2: MGHDK and SYGVNS. The CDR3, as DNA: TGTGCCAGCAGTTATACAGGGGGCCGGGTTAATGAAAAACTGTTTTTT. The encoded protein is CASSYTGGRVNEKLFF.

The chain employs TRBV6-5 and TRBJ2-7, with 10 bases fitting TRBD1. CDR1 is MNHEY, CDR2 SVGAGI, per germline. V lost 3 bases, J lost 3 bases, and 5 bases stayed unmatched. The CDR3 is 15 residues long. The CDR3 coding sequence is TGTGCCAGCAGTTATTCCGGGACAGGGGACTACGAGCAGTACTTC. Its protein product is CASSYSGTGDYEQYF.

This chain connects TRBV2 to TRBJ1-2; D is perhaps TRBD1 (5 bases). The CDR3 covers 14 residues. Trimming took off 4 bases at V and 4 bases at J, with 13 bases between the two ends. Germline V gene lookup returns CDR1 SNHLY and CDR2 FYNNEI. This CDR3 is CASSGDSSGYGYTF. The DNA for the CDR3 is TGTGCCAGCAGTGGAGACAGTTCTGGCTATGGCTACACCTTC.

This rearrangement joins TRBV4-1 to TRBJ1-2; TRBD1 is a possible D gene (5 bases). The CDR3 loop spans 15 amino acids. CDR1 and CDR2 (germline): MGHRA, YSYEKL. Trimming removed 1 base at V and 6 bases at J, with 15 bases between. The CDR3 spells CASSQVSGIVDGYTF. In DNA form, the CDR3 reads TGCGCCAGCAGCCAAGTCTCAGGGATTGTAGATGGCTACACCTTC.

The chain links TRBV6-5 to TRBJ1-2; D is uncertain. This CDR3 region has 13 residues. Trimming stripped 0 bases from V and 4 bases from J, with 6 bases between. Germline assignment: CDR1 MNHEY and CDR2 SVGAGI. CDR3 protein: CASSYSPVYGYTF. Here the CDR3 DNA reads TGTGCCAGCAGTTACTCGCCAGTCTATGGCTACACCTTC.

The V gene is TRBV5-6, the J gene TRBJ2-7, with no clear D. Germline CDR1 is SGHDT and CDR2 is YYEEEE. The length of the CDR3 is 12 residues. The V end lost 4 bases, the J end lost 4 bases, and 9 bases lay between the germline ends. The CDR3 is CASSQARYEQYF. The CDR3, as DNA: TGTGCCAGCAGCCAAGCTCGGTACGAGCAGTACTTC. Looking up the rest from reference TRBV5-6 and TRBJ2-7 gives the full variable domain: DAGVTQSPTHLIKTRGQQVTLRCSPKSGHDTVSWYQQALGQGPQFIFQYYEEEERQRGNFPDRFSGHQFPNYSSELNVNALLLGDSALYLCASSQARYEQYFGPGTRLTVT.

The gene calls are TRBV4-2 and TRBJ2-2; D uncertain. The CDR3 consists of 16 residues. V was pared by 4 bases and J by 1 base, with 13 bases between. Germline CDR1 LGHNA, CDR2 YNFKEQ. The CDR3 region has the DNA TGTGCCAGCAGCCCTTCGGCAGACTTGAACACCGGGGAGCTGTTTTTT. Translation: CASSPSADLNTGELFF.

This clone was seen just once. J is TRBJ2-3 and V is TRBV20-1; D gene ambiguous. There are 11 residues in the CDR3. Deletions cut 0 bases from V and 9 bases from J, with 7 bases between. The germline V gene encodes CDR1 DFQATT and CDR2 SNEGSKA (reference sequence). This CDR3 reads CSARDKVTQYF. The CDR3 DNA sequence: TGCAGTGCTAGAGATAAAGTGACGCAGTATTTT.

V gene TRBV11-2 combines with J gene TRBJ2-5; a possible D gene is TRBD2 (5 bases). Trimming removed 9 bases from V and 7 bases from J, with 15 bases in between. Germline-derived CDR1 and CDR2 are SGHAT and FQNNGV. The CDR3 totals 12 residues. The DNA for the CDR3 is TGTGCCAGTACCGAGGGAATTGGGACCCAGTACTTC. It encodes CASTEGIGTQYF.

This clone showed up just once. The chain carries TRBV19 and TRBJ2-7; possibly TRBD2 for D (6 bases). Germline assignment: CDR1 LNHDA and CDR2 SQIVND (reference sequence). The CDR3 runs 13 residues. V was pared by 4 bases and J by 7 bases, with 14 bases between. CDR3 sequence (DNA): TGTGCCAGTAGTACTCAGCGCGGAGGGGAGCAGTACTTC. It specifies CASSTQRGGEQYF.

V is TRBV30 and J is TRBJ1-3, with D possibly matching TRBD1 (5 bases). The CDR3 sequence is 19 residues long. Trimming took 5 bases from V and 3 from J, leaving 29 bases between them. Per germline, CDR1 GTSNPN and CDR2 SVGIG (reference sequence). In DNA form, the CDR3 reads TGTGCCTGGGGGTGGGTGGGACCATGGGGGTCGGCGTTTGGAAACACCATATATTTT. The encoded protein is CAWGWVGPWGSAFGNTIYF.

V gene TRBV6-6 combines with J gene TRBJ2-3; D is possibly TRBD2 (5 bases). V lost 6 bases, J lost 2 bases, and 18 bases lay in between. Per the germline V gene, CDR1 is MNHNY and CDR2 is SVGAGI (reference sequence). This CDR3 contains 16 residues. The CDR3, as DNA: TGTGCCAGCAGCGCCCTCCGGCTGGGAGACACAGATACGCAGTATTTT. Translated: CASSALRLGDTDTQYF.